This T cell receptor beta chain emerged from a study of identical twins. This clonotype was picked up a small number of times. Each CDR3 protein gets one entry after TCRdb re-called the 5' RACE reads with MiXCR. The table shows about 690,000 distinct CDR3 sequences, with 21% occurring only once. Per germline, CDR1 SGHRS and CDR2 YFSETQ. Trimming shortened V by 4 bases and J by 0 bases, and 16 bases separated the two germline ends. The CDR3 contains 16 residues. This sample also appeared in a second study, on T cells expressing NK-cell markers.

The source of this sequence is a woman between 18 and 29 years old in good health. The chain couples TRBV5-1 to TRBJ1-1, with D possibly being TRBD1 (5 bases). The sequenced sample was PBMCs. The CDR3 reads CASSPGRANLNTEAFF. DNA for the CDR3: TGCGCCAGCAGCCCGGGACGGGCAAACCTGAACACTGAAGCTTTCTTT.